The source of this TCR beta chain is a study of somatic mutations in cytotoxic T cells in rheumatoid arthritis. The protocol was immunoSEQ multiplex PCR, while the TCRdb copy is restricted to in-frame clones and leaves out a portion. The table has roughly 15,000 clones, approximately 82% seen once; the top ten hold around 20%. The V gene's germline CDR1 is SNHLY and CDR2 FYNNEI. The CDR3 totals 14 residues. Trimming stripped 3 bases from V and 2 bases from J, with 10 bases between. The TCR sequence derives from an adult with rheumatoid arthritis. The sequenced sample consisted of CD8+ T cells sorted from blood. The rearrangement joins TRBV2 to TRBJ2-5, with unresolved D. DNA of the CDR3: TGTGCCAGCAGTGACTCCAATCAACAAGAGACCCAGTACTTC. This codes for CASSDSNQQETQYF.